Detailed here is one T cell receptor (beta chain). Trimming shortened V by 5 bases and J by 7 bases, and 14 bases separated the two germline ends. The length of the CDR3 is 13 residues. Germline CDR1 reads MNHEY; CDR2 reads SVGEGT. Per the study methods: Estimated nucleated cell counts came from reference gene primer amplification. Sequencing was performed with immunoSEQ multiplex PCR; in TCRdb, only in-frame clones are kept and a portion is missing. V, J and clone size are those of that table, while D and trimming were read from the DNA. The data contain around 320,000 clones, approximately 90% of them singletons. This specimen belongs to a study of blood T cell repertoires in COVID-19.

Sample: peripheral blood. This sequence originates from a woman under 40 who had recovered from COVID-19. The chain links TRBV6-2 or TRBV6-3 to TRBJ1-2; D is ambiguous. The DNA of the CDR3 is TGTGCCAGCAGTGACCGCCCGGGAGGTGGCTACACCTTC. This gives the protein CASSDRPGGGYTF.